In this sample, the clone carrying this T cell receptor (beta chain) turned up a few times. cDNA molecules, individually, were tagged with unique molecular identifiers. MiXCR was run by TCRdb on the 5' RACE reads, yielding one entry per CDR3 protein. The table records about 53,000 distinct CDR3 sequences, roughly 12% of them present only once. This specimen comes from a study of early T cells in non-severe SARS-CoV-2 infection. The sample in question was whole blood, obtained at baseline. This TCR derives from an adult who was a healthcare worker with PCR-confirmed SARS-CoV-2 infection or an uninfected control (not recorded which).

The CDR3 nucleotides are TGTGCCAGCAGTGATTCCCGGGAGTCGAGTGAGCAGTTCTTC. This translates into CASSDSRESSEQFF. The genes are TRBV25-1 and TRBJ2-1; the D gene is possibly TRBD2 (6 bases). Germline-derived CDR1 and CDR2 are MGHDK and SYGVNS. This CDR3 has 14 amino acids. Trimming stripped 3 bases from V and 9 bases from J, with 15 bases between.